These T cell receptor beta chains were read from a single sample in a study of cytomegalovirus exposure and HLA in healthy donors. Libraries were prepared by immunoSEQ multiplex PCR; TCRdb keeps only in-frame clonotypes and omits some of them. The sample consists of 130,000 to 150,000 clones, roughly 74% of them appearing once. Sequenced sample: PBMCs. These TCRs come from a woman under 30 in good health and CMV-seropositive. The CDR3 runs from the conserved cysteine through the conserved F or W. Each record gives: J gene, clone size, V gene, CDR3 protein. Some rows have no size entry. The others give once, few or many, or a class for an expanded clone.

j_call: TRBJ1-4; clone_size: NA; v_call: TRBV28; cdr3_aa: CASSLHLPGNEKLFF
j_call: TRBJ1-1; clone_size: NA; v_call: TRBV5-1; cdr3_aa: CASSLGLEGNTEAFF
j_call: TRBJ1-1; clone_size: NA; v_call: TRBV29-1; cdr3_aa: CSVFPPGVTEAFF
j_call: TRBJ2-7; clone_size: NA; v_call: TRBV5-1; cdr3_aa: CASSAASGDVRYEQYF
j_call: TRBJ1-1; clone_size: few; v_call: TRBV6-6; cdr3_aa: CASSRQGTEAFF
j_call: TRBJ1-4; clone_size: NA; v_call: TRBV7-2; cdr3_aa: CASSLLGSPPMGLFF
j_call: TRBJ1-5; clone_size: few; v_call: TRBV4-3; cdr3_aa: CASSQVWRGNQPQHF
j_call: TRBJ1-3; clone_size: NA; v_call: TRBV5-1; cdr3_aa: CASSLGGGNTIYF
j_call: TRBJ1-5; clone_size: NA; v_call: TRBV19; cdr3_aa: CASIATGRPDQPQHF
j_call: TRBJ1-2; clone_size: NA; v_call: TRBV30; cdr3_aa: CAWRGPGQSDGDYGYTF
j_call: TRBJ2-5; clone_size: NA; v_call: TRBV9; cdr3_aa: CASSVTGVETQYF
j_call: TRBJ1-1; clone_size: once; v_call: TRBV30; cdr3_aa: CAWSHLNTEAFF
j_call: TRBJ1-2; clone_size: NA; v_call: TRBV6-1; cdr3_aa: CASSGDGQYYGYTF
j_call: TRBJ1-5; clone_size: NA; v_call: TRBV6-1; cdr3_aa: CASSMTGIQPQHF
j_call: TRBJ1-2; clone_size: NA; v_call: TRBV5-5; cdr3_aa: CASSRDTGRGVLGYGYTF
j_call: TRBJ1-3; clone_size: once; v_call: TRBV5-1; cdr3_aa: CASSLVGGTGNTIYF
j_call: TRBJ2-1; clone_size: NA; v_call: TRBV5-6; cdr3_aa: CASSLDTSGSSYNEQFF